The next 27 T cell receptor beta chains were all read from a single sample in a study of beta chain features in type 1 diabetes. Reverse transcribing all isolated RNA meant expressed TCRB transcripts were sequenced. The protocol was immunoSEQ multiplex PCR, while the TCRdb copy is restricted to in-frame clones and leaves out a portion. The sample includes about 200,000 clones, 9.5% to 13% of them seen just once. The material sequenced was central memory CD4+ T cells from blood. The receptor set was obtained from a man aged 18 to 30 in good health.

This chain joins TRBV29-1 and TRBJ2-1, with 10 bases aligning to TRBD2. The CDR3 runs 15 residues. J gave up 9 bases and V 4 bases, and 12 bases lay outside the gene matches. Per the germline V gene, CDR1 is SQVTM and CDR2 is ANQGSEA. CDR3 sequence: CSVGDAGTSAGEQFF. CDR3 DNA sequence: TGCAGCGTTGGGGACGCCGGGACTAGCGCAGGTGAGCAGTTCTTC.

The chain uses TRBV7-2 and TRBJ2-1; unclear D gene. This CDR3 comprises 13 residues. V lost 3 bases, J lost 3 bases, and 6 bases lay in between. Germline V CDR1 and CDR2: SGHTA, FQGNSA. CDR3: CASSLDLYNEQFF. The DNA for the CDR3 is TGTGCCAGCAGCTTGGATCTCTACAATGAGCAGTTCTTC.

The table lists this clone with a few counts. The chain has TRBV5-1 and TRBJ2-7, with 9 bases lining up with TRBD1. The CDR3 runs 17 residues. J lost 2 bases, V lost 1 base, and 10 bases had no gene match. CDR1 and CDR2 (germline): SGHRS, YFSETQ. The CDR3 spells CASSLSWGTGSTYEQYF. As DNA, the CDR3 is TGCGCCAGCAGCTTGTCCTGGGGGACAGGGTCTACCTACGAGCAGTACTTC.

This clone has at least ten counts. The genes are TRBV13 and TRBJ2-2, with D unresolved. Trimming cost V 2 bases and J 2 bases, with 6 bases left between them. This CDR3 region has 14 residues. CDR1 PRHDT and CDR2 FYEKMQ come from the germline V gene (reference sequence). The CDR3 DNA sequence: TGTGCCAGCAGCTTAAGAGAAAACACCGGGGAGCTGTTTTTT. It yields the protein CASSLRENTGELFF. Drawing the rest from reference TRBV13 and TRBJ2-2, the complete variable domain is AAGVIQSPRHLIKEKRETATLKCYPIPRHDTVYWYQQGPGQDPQFLISFYEKMQSDKGSIPDRFSAQQFSDYHSELNMSSLELGDSALYFCASSLRENTGELFFGEGSRLTVL.

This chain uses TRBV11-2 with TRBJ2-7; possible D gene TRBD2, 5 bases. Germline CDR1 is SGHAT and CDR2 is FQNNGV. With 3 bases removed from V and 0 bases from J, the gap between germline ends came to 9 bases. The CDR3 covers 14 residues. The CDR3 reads CASSFQRSSYEQYF. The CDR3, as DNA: TGTGCCAGCAGCTTCCAGCGGAGCTCCTACGAGCAGTACTTC. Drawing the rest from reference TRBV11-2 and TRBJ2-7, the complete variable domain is EAGVAQSPRYKIIEKRQSVAFWCNPISGHATLYWYQQILGQGPKLLIQFQNNGVVDDSQLPKDRFSAERLKGVDSTLKIQPAKLEDSAVYLCASSFQRSSYEQYFGPGTRLTVT.

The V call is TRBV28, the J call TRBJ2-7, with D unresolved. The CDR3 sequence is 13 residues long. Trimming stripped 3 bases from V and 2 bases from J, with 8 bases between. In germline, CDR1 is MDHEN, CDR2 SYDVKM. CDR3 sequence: CASSLWRTYEQYF. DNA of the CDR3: TGTGCCAGCAGTTTGTGGCGGACCTACGAGCAGTACTTC.

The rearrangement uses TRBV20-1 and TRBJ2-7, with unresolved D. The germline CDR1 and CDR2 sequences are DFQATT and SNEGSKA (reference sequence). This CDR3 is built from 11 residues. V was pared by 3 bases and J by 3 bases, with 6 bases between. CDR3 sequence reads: CSARQIYEQYF. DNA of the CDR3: TGCAGTGCTAGGCAAATCTACGAGCAGTACTTC.

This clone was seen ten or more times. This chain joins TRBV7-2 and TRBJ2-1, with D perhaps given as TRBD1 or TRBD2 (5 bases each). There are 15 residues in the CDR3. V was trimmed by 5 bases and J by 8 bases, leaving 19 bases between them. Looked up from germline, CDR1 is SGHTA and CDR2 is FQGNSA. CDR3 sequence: CASSLSWGTSDEQFF. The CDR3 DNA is TGTGCCAGCAGCCTATCGTGGGGGACCTCCGATGAGCAGTTCTTC.

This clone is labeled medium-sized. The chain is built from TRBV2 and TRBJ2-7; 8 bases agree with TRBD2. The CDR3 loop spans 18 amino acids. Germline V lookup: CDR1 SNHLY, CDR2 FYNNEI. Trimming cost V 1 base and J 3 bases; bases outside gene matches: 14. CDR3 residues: CASSEDVASGSMDYEQYF. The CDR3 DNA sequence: TGTGCCAGCAGTGAAGATGTCGCCAGCGGGAGTATGGACTACGAGCAGTACTTC. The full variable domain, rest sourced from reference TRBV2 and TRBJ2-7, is EPEVTQTPSHQVTQMGQEVILRCVPISNHLYFYWYRQILGQKVEFLVSFYNNEISEKSEIFDDQFSVERPDGSNFTLKIRSTKLEDSAMYFCASSEDVASGSMDYEQYFGPGTRLTVT.

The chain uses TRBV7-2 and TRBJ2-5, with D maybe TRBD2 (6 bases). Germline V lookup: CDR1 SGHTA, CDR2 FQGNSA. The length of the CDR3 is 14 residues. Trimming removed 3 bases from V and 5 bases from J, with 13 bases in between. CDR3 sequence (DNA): TGTGCCAGCAGCTTCCGGGGCGGGACGGAGACCCAGTACTTC. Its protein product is CASSFRGGTETQYF.

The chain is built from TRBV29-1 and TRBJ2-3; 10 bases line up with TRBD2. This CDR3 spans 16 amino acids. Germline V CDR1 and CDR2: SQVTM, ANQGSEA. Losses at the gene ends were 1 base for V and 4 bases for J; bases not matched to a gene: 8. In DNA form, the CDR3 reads TGCAGCGTTGAAGGGGTTAGCGGGAGGCCCCCAGATACGCAGTATTTT. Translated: CSVEGVSGRPPDTQYF.

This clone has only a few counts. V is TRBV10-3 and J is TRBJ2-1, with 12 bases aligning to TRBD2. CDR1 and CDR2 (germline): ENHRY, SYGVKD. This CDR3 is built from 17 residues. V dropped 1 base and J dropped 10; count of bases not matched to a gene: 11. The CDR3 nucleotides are TGTGCCATCAGTGAGTTCCCTCTAGCGGGAGGGCCTTGGGAGCAGTTCTTC. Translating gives CAISEFPLAGGPWEQFF.

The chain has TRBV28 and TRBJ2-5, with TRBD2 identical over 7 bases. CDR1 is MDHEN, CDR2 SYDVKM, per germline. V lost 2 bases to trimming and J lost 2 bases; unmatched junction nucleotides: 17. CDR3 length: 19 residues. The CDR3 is CASSLTSSLPGGYQETQYF. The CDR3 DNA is TGTGCCAGCAGTTTAACCTCCTCCTTACCGGGAGGTTATCAAGAGACCCAGTACTTC.

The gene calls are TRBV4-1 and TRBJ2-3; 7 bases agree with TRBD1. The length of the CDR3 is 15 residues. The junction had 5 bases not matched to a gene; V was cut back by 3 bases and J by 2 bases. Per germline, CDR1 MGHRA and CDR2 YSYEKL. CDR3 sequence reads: CASSHRTGNTDTQYF. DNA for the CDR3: TGCGCCAGCAGCCACAGGACAGGAAACACAGATACGCAGTATTTT.

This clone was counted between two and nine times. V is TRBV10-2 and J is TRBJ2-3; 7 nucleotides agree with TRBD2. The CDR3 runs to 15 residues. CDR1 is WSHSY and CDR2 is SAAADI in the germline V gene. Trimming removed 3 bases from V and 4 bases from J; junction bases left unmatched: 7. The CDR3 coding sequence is TGCGCCAGCAGTGAACCGGGAGGAGGGGCAGATACGCAGTATTTT. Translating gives CASSEPGGGADTQYF.

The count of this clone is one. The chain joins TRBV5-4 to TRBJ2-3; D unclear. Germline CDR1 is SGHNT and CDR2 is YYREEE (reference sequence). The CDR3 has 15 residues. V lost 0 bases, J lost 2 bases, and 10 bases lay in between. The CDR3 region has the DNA TGTGCCAGCAGCTTGGACCAGGTATTCACAGATACGCAGTATTTT. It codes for CASSLDQVFTDTQYF.

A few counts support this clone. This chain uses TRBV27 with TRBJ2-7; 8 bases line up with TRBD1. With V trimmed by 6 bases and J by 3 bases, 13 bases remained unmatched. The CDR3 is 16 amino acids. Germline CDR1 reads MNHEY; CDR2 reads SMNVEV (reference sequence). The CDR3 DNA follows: TGTGCCAGCAGGAAGACTTGGACAGGGCCTTACTACGAGCAGTACTTC. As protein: CASRKTWTGPYYEQYF.

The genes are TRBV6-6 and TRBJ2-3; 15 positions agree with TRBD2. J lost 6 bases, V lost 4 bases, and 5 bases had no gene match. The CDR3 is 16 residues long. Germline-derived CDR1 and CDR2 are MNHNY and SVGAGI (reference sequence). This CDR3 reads CASSSGTSGRLDTQYF. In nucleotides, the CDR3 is TGTGCCAGCAGTTCCGGGACTAGCGGGAGGCTGGATACGCAGTATTTT.

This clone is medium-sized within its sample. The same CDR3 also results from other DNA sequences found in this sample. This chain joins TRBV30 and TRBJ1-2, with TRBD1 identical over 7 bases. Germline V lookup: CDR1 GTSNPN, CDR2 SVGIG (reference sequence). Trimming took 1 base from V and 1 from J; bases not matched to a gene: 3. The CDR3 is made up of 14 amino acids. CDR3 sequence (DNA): TGTGCCTGGAGTGGGACAGGAAATAACTATGGCTACACCTTC. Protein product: CAWSGTGNNYGYTF.

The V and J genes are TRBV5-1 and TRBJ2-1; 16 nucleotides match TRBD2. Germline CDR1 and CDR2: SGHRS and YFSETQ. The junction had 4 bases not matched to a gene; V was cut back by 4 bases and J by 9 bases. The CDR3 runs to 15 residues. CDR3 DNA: TGCGCCAGCAGCGTGGGACTAGCGGGAGGGGTTGAGCAGTTCTTC. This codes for CASSVGLAGGVEQFF.

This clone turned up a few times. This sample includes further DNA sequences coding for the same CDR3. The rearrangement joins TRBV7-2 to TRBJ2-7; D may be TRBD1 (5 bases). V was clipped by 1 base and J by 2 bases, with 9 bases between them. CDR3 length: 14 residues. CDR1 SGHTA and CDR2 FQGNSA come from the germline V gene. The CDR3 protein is CASSLVGRAYEQYF. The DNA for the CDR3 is TGTGCCAGCAGCTTAGTGGGCAGGGCCTACGAGCAGTACTTC. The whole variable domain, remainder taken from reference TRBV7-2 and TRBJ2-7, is GAGVSQSPSNKVTEKGKDVELRCDPISGHTALYWYRQSLGQGLEFLIYFQGNSAPDKSGLPSDRFSAERTGGSVSTLTIQRTQQEDSAVYLCASSLVGRAYEQYFGPGTRLTVT.

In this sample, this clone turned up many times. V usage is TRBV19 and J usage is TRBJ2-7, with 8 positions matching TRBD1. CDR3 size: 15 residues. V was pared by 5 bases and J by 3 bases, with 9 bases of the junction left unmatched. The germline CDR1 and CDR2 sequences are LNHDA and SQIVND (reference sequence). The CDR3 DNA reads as TGTGCCAGTAGTGTTTTGGAGGGACAGGTCTACGAGCAGTACTTC. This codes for CASSVLEGQVYEQYF.

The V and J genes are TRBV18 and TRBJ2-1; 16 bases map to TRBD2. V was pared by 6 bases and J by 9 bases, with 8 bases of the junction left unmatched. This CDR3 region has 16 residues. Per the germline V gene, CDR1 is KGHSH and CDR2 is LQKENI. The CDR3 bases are TGTGCCAGCTCGTCGGGACTAGCGGGAGGGCCTGGTGAGCAGTTCTTC. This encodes CASSSGLAGGPGEQFF.

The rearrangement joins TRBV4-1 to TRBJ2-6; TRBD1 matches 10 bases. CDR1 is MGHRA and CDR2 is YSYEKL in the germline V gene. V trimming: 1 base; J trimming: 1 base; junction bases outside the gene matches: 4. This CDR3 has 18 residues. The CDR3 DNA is TGCGCCAGCAGCCAAGGACAGGGGGCTAGGTCTGGGGCCAACGTCCTGACTTTC. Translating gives CASSQGQGARSGANVLTF.

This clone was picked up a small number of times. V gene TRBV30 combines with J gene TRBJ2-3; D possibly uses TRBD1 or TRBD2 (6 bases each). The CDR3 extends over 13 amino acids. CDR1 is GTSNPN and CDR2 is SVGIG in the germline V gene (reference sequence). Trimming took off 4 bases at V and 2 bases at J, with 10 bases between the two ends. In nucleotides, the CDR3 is TGTGCCTGGACGGAGGGACACACAGATACGCAGTATTTT. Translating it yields CAWTEGHTDTQYF. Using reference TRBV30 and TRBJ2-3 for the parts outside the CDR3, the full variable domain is SQTIHQWPATLVQPVGSPLSLECTVEGTSNPNLYWYRQAAGRGLQLLFYSVGIGQISSEVPQNLSASRPQDRQFILSSKKLLLSDSGFYLCAWTEGHTDTQYFGPGTRLTVL.

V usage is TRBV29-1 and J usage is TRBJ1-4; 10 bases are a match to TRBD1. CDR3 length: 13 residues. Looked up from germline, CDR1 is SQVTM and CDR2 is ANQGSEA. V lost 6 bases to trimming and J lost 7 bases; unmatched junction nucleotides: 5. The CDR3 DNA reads TGCAGCGTCTACGGGACAGGGGCTGAAAAACTGTTTTTT. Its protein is CSVYGTGAEKLFF. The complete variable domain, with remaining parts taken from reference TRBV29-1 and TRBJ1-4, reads SAVISQKPSRDICQRGTSLTIQCQVDSQVTMMFWYRQQPGQSLTLIATANQGSEATYESGFVIDKFPISRPNLTFSTLTVSNMSPEDSSIYLCSVYGTGAEKLFFGSGTQLSVL.

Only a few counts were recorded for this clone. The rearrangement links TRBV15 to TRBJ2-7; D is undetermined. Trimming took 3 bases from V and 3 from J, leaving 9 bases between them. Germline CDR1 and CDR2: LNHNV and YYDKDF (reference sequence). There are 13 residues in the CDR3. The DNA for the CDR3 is TGTGCCACCAGCAGCGGCAGACACTACGAGCAGTACTTC. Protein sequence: CATSSGRHYEQYF.